The subject of this entry is one TCR beta chain. The sample originates from a study of blood T cell repertoires in COVID-19. As for the study in general: Acute-phase and convalescent COVID-19 samples originated in the United States, Italy and Spain.

Germline-derived CDR1 and CDR2 are SGHRS and YFSETQ. With V trimmed by 3 bases and J by 6 bases, 12 bases remained unmatched. This CDR3 has 16 residues. In the study's own analysis: How many nucleated cells were present was estimated from reference gene primer amplification. The data were produced by immunoSEQ multiplex PCR, yet TCRdb's version contains in-frame clones alone and is incomplete. V and J calls plus clone size are reproduced from that table; the DNA served to infer D and trimming. This sample has 200,000 or so clones; roughly 82% occur once, and the top ten carry under 5.5%. The chain joins TRBV5-1 to TRBJ1-1, with 9 bases aligning to TRBD1. The sequence was obtained from a woman aged 25-40 years with acute or convalescent COVID-19. Sequences were obtained from peripheral blood. The CDR3 sequence: CASSSRTTGGSAEAFF. In DNA form, the CDR3 reads TGCGCCAGCAGCTCCAGAACGACAGGGGGATCGGCTGAAGCTTTCTTT.